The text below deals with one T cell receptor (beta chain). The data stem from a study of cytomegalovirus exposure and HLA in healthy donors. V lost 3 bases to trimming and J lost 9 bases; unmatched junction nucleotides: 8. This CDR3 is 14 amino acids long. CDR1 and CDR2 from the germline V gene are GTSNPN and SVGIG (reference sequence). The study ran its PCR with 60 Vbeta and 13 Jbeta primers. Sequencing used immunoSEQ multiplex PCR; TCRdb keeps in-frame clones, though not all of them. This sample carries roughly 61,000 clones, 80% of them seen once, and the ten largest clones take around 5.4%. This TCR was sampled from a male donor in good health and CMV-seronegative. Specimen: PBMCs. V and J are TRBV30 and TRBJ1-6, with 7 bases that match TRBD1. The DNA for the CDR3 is TGTGCCTGGAGCCGACAGGGAGCTAGTTCACCCCTCCACTTT. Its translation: CAWSRQGASSPLHF.